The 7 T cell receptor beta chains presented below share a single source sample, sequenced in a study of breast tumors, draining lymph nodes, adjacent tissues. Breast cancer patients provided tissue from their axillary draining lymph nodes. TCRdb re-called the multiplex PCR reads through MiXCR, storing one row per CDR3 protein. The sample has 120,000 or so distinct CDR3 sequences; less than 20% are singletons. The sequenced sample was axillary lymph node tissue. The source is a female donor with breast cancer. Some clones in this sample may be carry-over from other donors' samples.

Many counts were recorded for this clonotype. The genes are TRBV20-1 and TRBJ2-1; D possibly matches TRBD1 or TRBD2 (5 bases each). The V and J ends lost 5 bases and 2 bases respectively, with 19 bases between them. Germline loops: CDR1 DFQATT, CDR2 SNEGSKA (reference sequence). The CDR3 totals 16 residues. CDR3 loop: CSAASGTQKTYNEQFF. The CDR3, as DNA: TGCAGTGCTGCAAGTGGGACCCAAAAAACCTACAATGAGCAGTTCTTC.

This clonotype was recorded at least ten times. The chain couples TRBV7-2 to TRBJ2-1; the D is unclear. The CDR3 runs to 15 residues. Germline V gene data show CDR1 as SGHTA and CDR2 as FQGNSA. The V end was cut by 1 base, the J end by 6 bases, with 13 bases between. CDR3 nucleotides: TGTGCCAGCAGCTTAGATTTTGACTCTAGCAATGAGCAGTTCTTC. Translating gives CASSLDFDSSNEQFF.

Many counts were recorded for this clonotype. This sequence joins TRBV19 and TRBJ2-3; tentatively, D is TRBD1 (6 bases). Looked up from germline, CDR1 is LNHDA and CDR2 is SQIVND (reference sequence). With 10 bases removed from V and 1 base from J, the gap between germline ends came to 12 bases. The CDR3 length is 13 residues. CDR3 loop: CATQGRGTDTQYF. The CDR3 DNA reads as TGTGCCACCCAGGGGCGAGGCACAGATACGCAGTATTTT.

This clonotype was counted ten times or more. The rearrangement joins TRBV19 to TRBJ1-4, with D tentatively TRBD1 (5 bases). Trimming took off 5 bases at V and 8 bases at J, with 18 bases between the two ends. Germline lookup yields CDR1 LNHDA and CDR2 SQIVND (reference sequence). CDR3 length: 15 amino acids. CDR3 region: CASSRVRGSVEKLFF. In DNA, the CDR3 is TGTGCCAGTAGTCGGGTCCGGGGCTCGGTCGAAAAACTGTTTTTT.

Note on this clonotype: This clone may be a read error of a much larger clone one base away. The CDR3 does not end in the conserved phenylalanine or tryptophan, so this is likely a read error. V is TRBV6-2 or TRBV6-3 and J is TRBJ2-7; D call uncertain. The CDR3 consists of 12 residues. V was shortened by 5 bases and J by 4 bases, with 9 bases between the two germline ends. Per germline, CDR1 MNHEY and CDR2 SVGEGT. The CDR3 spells CASSVRLYEQYL. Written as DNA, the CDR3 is TGTGCCAGCAGTGTTAGACTGTACGAGCAGTACCTC.

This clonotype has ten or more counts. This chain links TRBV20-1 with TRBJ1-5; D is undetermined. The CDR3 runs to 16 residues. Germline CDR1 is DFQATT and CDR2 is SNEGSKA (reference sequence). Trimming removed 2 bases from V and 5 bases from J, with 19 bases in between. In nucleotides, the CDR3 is TGCAGTGCTAGATCTTCGGACCCCAGGAGTTATCAGCCCCAGCATTTT. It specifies CSARSSDPRSYQPQHF.

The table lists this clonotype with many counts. Here the CDR3 reads CSVLWGGGSTDTQYF. The CDR3 coding sequence is TGCAGTGTCCTTTGGGGCGGGGGTAGCACAGATACGCAGTATTTT. The rearrangement joins TRBV20-1 to TRBJ2-3, with 7 bases lining up with TRBD2. The V and J ends lost 7 bases and 0 bases, in that order; junction bases with no gene match: 10. From germline, CDR1 is DFQATT and CDR2 SNEGSKA (reference sequence). The CDR3 has 15 amino acids.